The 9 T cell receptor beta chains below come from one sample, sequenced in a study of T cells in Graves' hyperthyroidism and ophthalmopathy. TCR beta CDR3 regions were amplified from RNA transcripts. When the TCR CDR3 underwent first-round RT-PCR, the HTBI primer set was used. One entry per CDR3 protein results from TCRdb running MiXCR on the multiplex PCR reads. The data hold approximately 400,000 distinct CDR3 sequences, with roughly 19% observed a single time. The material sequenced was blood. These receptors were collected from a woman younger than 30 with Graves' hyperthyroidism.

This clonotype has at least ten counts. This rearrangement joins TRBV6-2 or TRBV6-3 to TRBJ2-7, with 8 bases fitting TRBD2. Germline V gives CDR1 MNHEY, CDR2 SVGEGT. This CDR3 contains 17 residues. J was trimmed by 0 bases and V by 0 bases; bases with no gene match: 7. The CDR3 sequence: CASSYSWLAGFSYEQYF. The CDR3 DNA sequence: TGTGCCAGCAGTTACTCATGGTTAGCGGGGTTCTCCTACGAGCAGTACTTC.

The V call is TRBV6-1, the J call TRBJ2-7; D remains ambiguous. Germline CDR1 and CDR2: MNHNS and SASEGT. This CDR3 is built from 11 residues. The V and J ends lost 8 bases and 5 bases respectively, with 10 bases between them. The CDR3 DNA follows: TGTGCCAGCGGATCCTCAGACGAGCAGTACTTC. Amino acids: CASGSSDEQYF.

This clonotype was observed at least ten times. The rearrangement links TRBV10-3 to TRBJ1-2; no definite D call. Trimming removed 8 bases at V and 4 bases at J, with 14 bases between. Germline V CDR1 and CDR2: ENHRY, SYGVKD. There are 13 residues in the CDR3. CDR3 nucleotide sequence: TGTGCCATCCTAGGACGGAGTATCTATGGCTACACCTTC. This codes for CAILGRSIYGYTF.

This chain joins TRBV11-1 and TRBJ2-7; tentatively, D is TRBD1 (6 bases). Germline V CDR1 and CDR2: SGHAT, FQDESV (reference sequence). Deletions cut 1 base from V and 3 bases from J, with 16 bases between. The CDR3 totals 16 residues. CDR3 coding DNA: TGTGCCAGCAGCTTAGGACCCCCGGGACAATGCTACGAGCAGTACTTC. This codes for CASSLGPPGQCYEQYF.

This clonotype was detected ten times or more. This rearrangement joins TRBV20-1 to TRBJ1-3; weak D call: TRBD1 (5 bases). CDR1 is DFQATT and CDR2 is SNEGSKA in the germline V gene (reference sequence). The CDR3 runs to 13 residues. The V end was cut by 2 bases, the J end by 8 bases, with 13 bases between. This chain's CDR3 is CSARPQGLHTIYF. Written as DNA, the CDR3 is TGCAGTGCTAGACCCCAGGGATTACACACCATATATTTT.

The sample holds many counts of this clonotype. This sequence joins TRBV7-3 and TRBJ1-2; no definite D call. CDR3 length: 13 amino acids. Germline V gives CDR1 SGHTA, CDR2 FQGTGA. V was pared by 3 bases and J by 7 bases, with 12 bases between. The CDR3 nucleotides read TGTGCCAGCAGCTTGCCCGGGGAAGGTGGCTACACCTTC. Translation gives CASSLPGEGGYTF.

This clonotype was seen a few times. The CDR3 loop reads CASSLERATNTGELFF. The DNA of the CDR3 is TGCGCCAGCAGCTTGGAGAGGGCTACGAACACCGGGGAGCTGTTTTTT. The chain links TRBV5-1 to TRBJ2-2, with a possible D match to TRBD2 (5 bases). The CDR3 runs to 16 residues. Germline V lookup: CDR1 SGHRS, CDR2 YFSETQ. The germline V and J ends were trimmed by 0 bases and 0 bases, with 9 bases remaining between them.

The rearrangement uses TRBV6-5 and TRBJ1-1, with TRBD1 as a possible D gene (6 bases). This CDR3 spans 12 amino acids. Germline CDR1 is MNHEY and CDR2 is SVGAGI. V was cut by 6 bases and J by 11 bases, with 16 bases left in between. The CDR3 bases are TGTGCCAGCAGCTACATGGGGGGCCCTGCTTTCTTT. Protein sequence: CASSYMGGPAFF.

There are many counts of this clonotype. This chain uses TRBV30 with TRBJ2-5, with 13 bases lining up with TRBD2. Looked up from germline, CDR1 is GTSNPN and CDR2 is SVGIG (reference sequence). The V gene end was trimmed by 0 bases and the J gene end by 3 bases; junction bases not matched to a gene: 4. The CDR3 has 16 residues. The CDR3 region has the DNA TGTGCCTGGAGTGTGACTAGCGGGGGGATGAAAGAGACCCAGTACTTC. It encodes CAWSVTSGGMKETQYF.